This TCR beta chain was retrieved from a study of OX40 agonist ivuxolimab in advanced cancers. Turning to the study itself: Intravenous ivuxolimab at 0.01 to 10 mg/kg was given to patients every 2 weeks. Hepatocellular carcinoma, melanoma, renal cell or head and neck cancer occurred in dose-escalation patients. Study-wide results and limits: Expanded clones were, on average, more numerous among CD8+ T cells than CD4+. Among the lowest levels of clonal expansion were found in partial responders at 0.1-3.0 mg/kg.

The data were produced by immunoSEQ multiplex PCR, yet TCRdb's version contains in-frame clones alone and is incomplete. The sample has roughly 70,000 clones; approximately 84% are singletons. A note on this clone: Antigen unknown.

The CDR3 sequence is 15 residues long. Trimming cost V 6 bases and J 5 bases, with 14 bases left between them. Germline V gives CDR1 MDHEN, CDR2 SYDVKM. The clonotype comes from an adult with an advanced solid tumor such as melanoma, head and neck, liver or kidney cancer. Material: CD4+ or CD8+ T cells sorted from blood, obtained in a trial of the OX40 agonist ivuxolimab. The V gene is TRBV28, the J gene TRBJ1-6; TRBD1 is a possible D gene (5 bases). CDR3 protein: CASRPRALNNSPLHF. Here the CDR3 DNA reads TGTGCCAGCAGGCCCAGGGCATTAAATAATTCACCCCTCCACTTT.